The 16 T cell receptor beta chains below were found in one sample sequenced in a study of a mutant IDH1 vaccine in newly diagnosed glioma. Sample time point: baseline, week 1 (first vaccination visit). Treatment defined: pre-vaccination baseline after standard-of-care therapy. Libraries were prepared by immunoSEQ multiplex PCR; TCRdb keeps only in-frame clonotypes and omits some of them. The sample has roughly 16,000 clones, around four fifths seen once. The specimen comprised PBMCs, sampled from a glioma patient treated with radiotherapy, temozolomide or both. The receptor source for this set is a man aged 35 to 55 with glioma.

The V gene is TRBV6-5, the J gene TRBJ1-2; a possible D gene is TRBD1 (5 bases). Deletions cut 6 bases from V and 4 bases from J, with 9 bases between. CDR3 length: 12 residues. CDR1 and CDR2 (germline): MNHEY, SVGAGI. For the CDR3, the DNA is TGTGCCAGCAGCCGGGACGGCTATGGCTACACCTTC. This encodes CASSRDGYGYTF.

The J gene is TRBJ2-3, the V gene TRBV5-4; D call uncertain. Germline V CDR1 and CDR2: SGHNT, YYREEE (reference sequence). V was pared by 1 base and J by 4 bases, with 13 bases between. This CDR3 comprises 15 residues. The CDR3 nucleotides read TGTGCCAGCAGCTTGTATTCTACCCGCGCAGATACGCAGTATTTT. Encoded protein: CASSLYSTRADTQYF.

V and J are TRBV11-3 and TRBJ2-1; 8 nucleotides agree with TRBD2. The V gene end was trimmed by 5 bases and the J gene end by 3 bases; junction bases not matched to a gene: 3. Germline assignment: CDR1 SGHNT and CDR2 YENEEA. This CDR3 spans 14 amino acids. As DNA, the CDR3 is TGTGCCAGCAGCAGAGGGACTAGCTACAATGAGCAGTTCTTC. Protein: CASSRGTSYNEQFF.

CDR3 bases: TGTGCCAGCAGCCGTAGCGGGAGCTCCTACAATGAGCAGTTCTTC. As protein: CASSRSGSSYNEQFF. V usage is TRBV11-3 and J usage is TRBJ2-1; TRBD2 matches at 9 bases. CDR3 length: 15 residues. The germline CDR1 and CDR2 sequences are SGHNT and YENEEA. V shed 5 bases and J 0 bases; nucleotides not matched to a gene: 2.

Remarks on this clone: One end of the junction varies from germline; a read error may be responsible. The gene calls are TRBV30 and TRBJ1-2, with D uncertain. The CDR3 is 17 amino acids. Germline loops: CDR1 GTSNPN, CDR2 SVGIG (reference sequence). The CDR3 region is CAWRWGRGMEANYGCTF. CDR3 nucleotide sequence: TGTGCCTGGAGGTGGGGTAGAGGGATGGAGGCTAACTATGGCTGCACCTTC.

The chain is built from TRBV6-1 and TRBJ2-5; the D is unclear. The DNA matches TRBJ2-7 better at its end, which makes the J call doubtful. The CDR3 runs to 16 residues. CDR1 and CDR2 from the germline V gene are MNHNS and SASEGT. The CDR3 spells CASSEALLGSSYEQYF. CDR3 sequence (DNA): TGTGCCAGCAGTGAAGCGCTTCTGGGGTCCTCCTACGAGCAGTACTTC.

V usage is TRBV25-1 and J usage is TRBJ1-1; perhaps TRBD1 as D (5 bases). The germline V gene encodes CDR1 MGHDK and CDR2 SYGVNS. V was trimmed by 5 bases and J by 1 base, leaving 11 bases between them. The CDR3 extends over 14 amino acids. The CDR3 DNA reads as TGTGCCAGCAGTCCTGGACATACGAACACTGAAGCTTTCTTT. Translation: CASSPGHTNTEAFF.

CDR3 in amino acids: CASSPLGHSMSDTQYF. In nucleotides, the CDR3 is TGTGCCAGCTCACCACTCGGACACTCCATGTCAGATACGCAGTATTTT. This chain joins TRBV18 and TRBJ2-3; D perhaps matches TRBD1 (5 bases). The germline V gene has CDR1 KGHSH and CDR2 LQKENI. The V and J ends lost 1 base and 4 bases respectively, with 15 bases between them. The CDR3 contains 16 residues.

The J gene is TRBJ2-5, the V gene TRBV19, with a tentative D call TRBD1 (5 bases). The J call may be in error: the DNA end matches TRBJ2-7 better. The germline CDR1 and CDR2 sequences are LNHDA and SQIVND (reference sequence). The CDR3 has 13 residues. This CDR3 is CASSLGEDYEQYF. CDR3 sequence (DNA): TGTGCCAGTAGTTTAGGGGAAGACTACGAGCAGTACTTC.

The chain recombines TRBV5-3 with TRBJ2-5, with D perhaps TRBD2 (5 bases). The better agreement between TRBJ2-7 and the DNA end casts doubt on the J call. TRBV5-3 is identified as an open reading frame with a role that is uncertain. The length of the CDR3 is 12 residues. CDR3 loop: CARSLVRAEQYF. In nucleotides, the CDR3 is TGTGCCAGAAGCTTGGTGAGGGCCGAGCAGTACTTC.

The chain uses TRBV7-2 and TRBJ2-5; weak D call: TRBD2 (5 bases). This CDR3 has 16 amino acids. CDR1 and CDR2 (germline): SGHTA, FQGNSA. Trimming stripped 1 base from V and 5 bases from J, with 17 bases between. This CDR3 reads CASSLGRGPLGETQYF. CDR3 nucleotides: TGTGCCAGCAGCTTAGGTCGCGGGCCCCTTGGGGAGACCCAGTACTTC.

CDR3 protein: CSASAGNTIYF. CDR3 sequence (DNA): TGCAGTGCTAGTGCAGGAAACACCATATATTTT. The V and J genes are TRBV20-1 and TRBJ1-3; D uncertain. The CDR3 has 11 residues. Germline loops: CDR1 DFQATT, CDR2 SNEGSKA (reference sequence). V was pared by 3 bases and J by 4 bases, with 4 bases between.

The chain combines TRBV10-2 with TRBJ2-3, with D tentatively TRBD2 (5 bases). Germline CDR1 and CDR2: WSHSY and SAAADI. Trimming left V 1 base short and J 2 bases short, with 10 bases between. The CDR3 contains 15 residues. CDR3 protein: CASSEFERFTDTQYF. The CDR3 DNA follows: TGCGCCAGCAGTGAGTTCGAGCGGTTCACAGATACGCAGTATTTT.

J is TRBJ1-1 and V is TRBV5-1; D call uncertain. This CDR3 is 15 amino acids long. Germline-derived CDR1 and CDR2 are SGHRS and YFSETQ. Trimming removed 0 bases at V and 1 base at J, with 10 bases between. The CDR3 region is CASSLVFLGNTEAFF. The CDR3 DNA follows: TGCGCCAGCAGCTTGGTATTTTTGGGGAACACTGAAGCTTTCTTT. The variable domain in full, completed from reference TRBV5-1 and TRBJ1-1, reads KAGVTQTPRYLIKTRGQQVTLSCSPISGHRSVSWYQQTPGQGLQFLFEYFSETQRNKGNFPGRFSGRQFSNSRSEMNVSTLELGDSALYLCASSLVFLGNTEAFFGQGTRLTVV.

The CDR3 loop is CASSDGDAGSGENTGELFF. For the CDR3, the DNA is TGTGCCAGCAGTGACGGGGACGCCGGATCTGGGGAAAACACCGGGGAGCTGTTTTTT. This chain joins TRBV6-4 and TRBJ2-2, with D perhaps TRBD1 or TRBD2 (5 bases each). V was shortened by 2 bases and J by 2 bases, with 21 bases between the two germline ends. The CDR3 consists of 19 residues. Germline-derived CDR1 and CDR2 are MRHNA and SNTAGT.

The CDR3 sequence is CAISSGANVLTF. CDR3 nucleotides: TGTGCCATCAGCTCTGGGGCCAACGTCCTGACTTTC. This chain uses TRBV10-3 with TRBJ2-6; no firm D call. V lost 6 bases and J 0 bases, leaving 0 bases between the germline ends. This CDR3 comprises 12 residues. Germline V gene sequence: CDR1 ENHRY, CDR2 SYGVKD.